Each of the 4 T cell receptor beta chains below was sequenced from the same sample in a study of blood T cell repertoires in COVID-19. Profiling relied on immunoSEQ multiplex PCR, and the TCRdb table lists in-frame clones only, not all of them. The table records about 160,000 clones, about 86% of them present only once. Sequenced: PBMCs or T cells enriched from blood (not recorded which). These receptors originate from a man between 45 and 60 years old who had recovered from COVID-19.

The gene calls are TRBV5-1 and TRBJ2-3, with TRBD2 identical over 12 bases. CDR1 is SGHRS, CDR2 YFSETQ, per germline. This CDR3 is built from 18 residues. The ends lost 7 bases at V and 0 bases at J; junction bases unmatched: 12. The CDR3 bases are TGCGCCAGCGCCGAACTAGCGGGGGGCGCTTATAGCACAGATACGCAGTATTTT. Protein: CASAELAGGAYSTDTQYF. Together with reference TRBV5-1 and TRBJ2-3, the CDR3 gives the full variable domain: KAGVTQTPRYLIKTRGQQVTLSCSPISGHRSVSWYQQTPGQGLQFLFEYFSETQRNKGNFPGRFSGRQFSNSRSEMNVSTLELGDSALYLCASAELAGGAYSTDTQYFGPGTRLTVL.

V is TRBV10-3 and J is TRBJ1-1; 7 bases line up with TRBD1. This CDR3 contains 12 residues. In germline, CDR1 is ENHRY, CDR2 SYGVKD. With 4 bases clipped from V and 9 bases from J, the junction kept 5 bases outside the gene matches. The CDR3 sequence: CAISVTGSQAFF. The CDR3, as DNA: TGTGCCATCAGTGTGACAGGGTCCCAAGCTTTCTTT.

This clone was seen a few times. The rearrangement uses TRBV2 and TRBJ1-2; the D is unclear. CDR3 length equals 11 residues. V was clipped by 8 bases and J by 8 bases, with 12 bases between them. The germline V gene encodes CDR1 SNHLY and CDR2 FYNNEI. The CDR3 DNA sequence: TGTGCCAGCCTGCTAGAGATGGGCTACACCTTC. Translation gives CASLLEMGYTF.

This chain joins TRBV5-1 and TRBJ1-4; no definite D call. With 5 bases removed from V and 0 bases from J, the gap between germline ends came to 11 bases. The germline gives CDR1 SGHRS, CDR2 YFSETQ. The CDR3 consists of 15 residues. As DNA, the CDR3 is TGCGCCAGCAGTGAGTCTCAAGCAACTAATGAAAAACTGTTTTTT. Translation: CASSESQATNEKLFF.